Listed below are T cell receptor beta chains from one sample, sequenced in a study of T cell responses to AZD1222 COVID-19 vaccine. Sequenced by immunoSEQ multiplex PCR; TCRdb stores in-frame clones only, minus some. The data contain 90,000 or so clones, nearly 90% of them singletons. Sequences were derived from peripheral blood, sampled on day 0 of AZD1222 vaccination. Every receptor here comes from an adult in good health. Both conserved end residues are trimmed from each CDR3. Each record gives: CDR3 protein, V gene.

CDR3: AISLGTSGGKETQY
V: TRBV10-3

CDR3: ASSLGQGSSYNSPLH
V: TRBV5-1

CDR3: ASSSSGGTEAF
V: TRBV7-2

CDR3: ASSLMGSRDEQF
V: TRBV13

CDR3: ASSLDRLGQY
V: TRBV11-2

CDR3: ASSFADGILNTEAF
V: TRBV19

CDR3: ASSTRTSYNEQF
V: TRBV14

CDR3: ASSIRDRAYQETQY
V: TRBV5-1

CDR3: ASSPRGLGGYT
V: TRBV28

CDR3: ASSTGQGWMNTEAF
V: TRBV6-2/TRBV6-3

CDR3: ASSPVGGELF
V: TRBV18

CDR3: ASSLWASGSSGEQY
V: TRBV27

CDR3: ASSIVSPGEQF
V: TRBV19

CDR3: ASRTSGAWGNIQY
V: TRBV19

CDR3: ASSPSGLGPRYEQY
V: TRBV19

CDR3: ASSPRVSGKNIQY
V: TRBV18

CDR3: ASSSRQGGEQY
V: TRBV6-6

CDR3: ATSDPRQGRRTGELF
V: TRBV24-1

CDR3: ASSLGDQPQH
V: TRBV12-3/TRBV12-4

CDR3: ASSSGQTATNEKLF
V: TRBV5-6

CDR3: ASSLRDRADTQY
V: TRBV7-2

CDR3: ASSFAQYEQY
V: TRBV7-2

CDR3: ASSFKGGTEAF
V: TRBV27

CDR3: ASSVAGVRETQY
V: TRBV7-2

CDR3: ASSQDQGAVLSEQY
V: TRBV4-1

CDR3: ASSFNTGELF
V: TRBV7-3

CDR3: ASSPLGNNNEQF
V: TRBV7-9

CDR3: ASSQDGQGSSYEQY
V: TRBV14

CDR3: ASSLTDRARNSPLH
V: TRBV28

CDR3: ASSLRQADTQY
V: TRBV7-2

CDR3: ASSGLDTQY
V: TRBV2

CDR3: ATSEGQGTEAF
V: TRBV24-1

CDR3: ASSFPGLAGRYNEQF
V: TRBV27

CDR3: ASSLRLAGPYEQY
V: TRBV7-2

CDR3: ASRNYRQGQTGANVLT
V: TRBV19

CDR3: ASSMGQGPYEQY
V: TRBV7-3

CDR3: ASSGGTGYEQY
V: TRBV12-3/TRBV12-4

CDR3: ASSPVTSGGTDTQY
V: TRBV18

CDR3: ASTTQGYNSPLH
V: TRBV28

CDR3: ASRVPGQGLHEQY
V: TRBV2

CDR3: AISGTGGSSYNSPLH
V: TRBV10-3

CDR3: ASVRGDEQY
V: TRBV6-5

CDR3: SASQGRDSPLH
V: TRBV20-1

CDR3: ASSLSLMRGTNQPQH
V: TRBV27

CDR3: ASSQVTTDYSPLH
V: TRBV4-3

CDR3: ASSLVVGADTQY
V: TRBV5-1

CDR3: ASSLGSLLANGYT
V: TRBV5-4

CDR3: ASSLQGKETQY
V: TRBV4-1

CDR3: ASKGQGATEAF
V: TRBV27

CDR3: ASSFEGGSNQPQH
V: TRBV5-1

CDR3: ASSDLTGKNSPLH
V: TRBV25-1